The clone carrying this T cell receptor (beta chain) has more than one count but fewer than ten. Clinical symptoms, serum thyroxine and TRAb, thyroid ultrasound and orbital computed tomography together formed the diagnostic basis. The data belong to a study of T cells in Graves' hyperthyroidism and ophthalmopathy. Amplification yielded TCR beta CDR3 regions, with RNA transcripts as the source. When the TCR CDR3 underwent first-round RT-PCR, the HTBI primer set was used. TCRdb reanalysed the multiplex PCR reads using MiXCR and keeps one entry per CDR3 protein. The table shows some 300,000 distinct CDR3 sequences, with roughly 17% occurring only once. The sequencing sample was made of blood. The receptor was derived from a man aged 25 to 40 with Graves' hyperthyroidism.

The CDR3 loop reads CASIGDSYEQYF. The CDR3 nucleotides read TGTGCCAGCATTGGGGACTCCTACGAGCAGTACTTC. The gene calls are TRBV6-1 and TRBJ2-7; D uncertain. Per the germline V gene, CDR1 is MNHNS and CDR2 is SASEGT. The length of the CDR3 is 12 residues. V was clipped by 7 bases and J by 0 bases, with 7 bases between them.